This is a list of T cell receptor beta chains from one sample in a study of T cells in Graves' hyperthyroidism and ophthalmopathy. TCRdb reanalysed the multiplex PCR reads using MiXCR and keeps one entry per CDR3 protein. This sample has over 250,000 distinct CDR3 sequences; about 18% occur once, and the top ten carry around 57%. Sequences were obtained from blood. The receptors originated from a woman aged 60 to 75 with Graves' ophthalmopathy. CDR3s include the opening cysteine and the closing phenylalanine or tryptophan. The order of the fields is D gene, J gene, clone size, V gene, CDR3 DNA, CDR3 protein. A D gene is named only where the DNA matches it firmly. The size field is filled for only some rows; it gives once, few, many or a size class.

TRBD1 | TRBJ1-2 | many | TRBV12-5 | TGTGCTAGTGGTTTGTGGGGACAGGGGAATGGCTACACCTTC | CASGLWGQGNGYTF
TRBD1 | TRBJ2-7 | . | TRBV11-1 | TGTGCCAGCAGCTCTGGACAGGGGTTAAGTGAGCAGTACTTC | CASSSGQGLSEQYF
TRBD2 | TRBJ2-1 | . | TRBV3-1 | TGTGCCAGCAGCCAGACCCGGGGACTAGCGGGTAGTGAGCAGTTCTTC | CASSQTRGLAGSEQFF
TRBD2 | TRBJ2-7 | . | TRBV7-6 | TGTGCCAGCAGCGAGGGACTAGCGGGGAAGGAGCAGTACTTC | CASSEGLAGKEQYF
. | TRBJ1-1 | many | TRBV2 | TGTGCCAGCAGTGCTGGGTTTCACACTGAAGCTTTCTTT | CASSAGFHTEAFF
. | TRBJ1-1 | many | TRBV6-2/TRBV6-3 | TGTGCCAGCAGAAACCCCCGGGGGGGAGCTTTCTTT | CASRNPRGGAFF
TRBD2 | TRBJ2-3 | many | TRBV2 | TGTGCCAGCATCGGGTTGACTAGCGGGGGTACAGATACGCAGTATTTT | CASIGLTSGGTDTQYF
. | TRBJ1-6 | few | TRBV29-1 | TGCAGCGTTGCCGAGGGTCATAATAATTCACCCCTCCACTTT | CSVAEGHNNSPLHF
TRBD2 | TRBJ2-1 | . | TRBV6-5 | TGTGCCAGCAGTTACGGTTTTGTTAGCGGGAGAAATGAGCAGTTCTTC | CASSYGFVSGRNEQFF
. | TRBJ2-1 | few | TRBV19 | TGTGCCAGTAGTTCCTGGGGTTACAATGAGCAGTTCTTC | CASSSWGYNEQFF
. | TRBJ2-7 | few | TRBV6-5 | TGTGCCAGCAGTTACTCGATATACGCGGACTACGAGCAGTACTTC | CASSYSIYADYEQYF
. | TRBJ1-2 | . | TRBV6-5 | TGTGCCAGCAGTTACTCGAGGGGGACCTATGGCTACACCTTC | CASSYSRGTYGYTF
. | TRBJ1-4 | many | TRBV3-1 | TGTGCCAGCAGCCAAGGGCAGGGTAATGAAAAACTGTTTTTT | CASSQGQGNEKLFF
TRBD1 | TRBJ1-6 | . | TRBV20-1 | TGCAGTGCCCAGTCCGACAGGGAAGGGGATAATTCACCCCTCCACTTT | CSAQSDREGDNSPLHF
TRBD1 | TRBJ2-3 | . | TRBV6-2/TRBV6-3 | TGTGCCAGCAGAGGACAGGGCCTAGCAGATACGCAGTATTTT | CASRGQGLADTQYF
. | TRBJ2-1 | . | TRBV9 | TGTGCCAGCAGCGTAGTTTCCGGGAGCAATGAGCAGTTCTTC | CASSVVSGSNEQFF
TRBD2 | TRBJ2-3 | many | TRBV6-2/TRBV6-3 | TGTGCCAGCAGTCCAGCGGGGGGTGCTACAGATACGCAGTATTTT | CASSPAGGATDTQYF
. | TRBJ2-1 | many | TRBV7-2 | TGTGCCAGCAGCTTAGCGGTAACGGAGGAGCAGTTCTTC | CASSLAVTEEQFF
. | TRBJ2-7 | many | TRBV20-1 | TGCAGTGCTCCGAAGGTCCCGACCTACGAGCAGTACTTC | CSAPKVPTYEQYF
TRBD2 | TRBJ2-3 | . | TRBV7-8 | TGTGCCAGCAGCTCAGGACTAGCGGATAGCACAGATACGCAGTATTTT | CASSSGLADSTDTQYF
TRBD2 | TRBJ2-3 | many | TRBV27 | TGTGCCAGCAGTCCCGGGACTATGGGAGATACGCAGTATTTT | CASSPGTMGDTQYF
. | TRBJ2-7 | many | TRBV12-3/TRBV12-4 | TGTGCCAGCAGTTATCAAGGGCAAGAGCAGTACTTC | CASSYQGQEQYF
TRBD2 | TRBJ2-2 | many | TRBV5-1 | TGCGCCAGCAGCTGGGGACTAGCGGCCGGGGAGCTGTTTTTT | CASSWGLAAGELFF
. | TRBJ1-4 | . | TRBV20-1 | TGCAGTGCTAGTGAAGGGGATGGTGAAAAACTGTTTTTT | CSASEGDGEKLFF
. | TRBJ1-4 | . | TRBV6-5 | TGTGCCAGCAGTTACCTCCCCCGGACAGCCGCAACTAATGAAAAACTGTTTTTT | CASSYLPRTAATNEKLFF
TRBD1 | TRBJ2-5 | many | TRBV7-9 | TGTGCCAGCAGCTCGGACAGGGGTTATAAGTACTTC | CASSSDRGYKYF
TRBD1 | TRBJ1-2 | . | TRBV27 | TGTGCCAGCAGACGTCCGGGACAGGGGTTCAGGAACTATGGCTACACCTTC | CASRRPGQGFRNYGYTF
. | TRBJ2-1 | . | TRBV6-4 | TGTGCCAGCAGTGACTTTTCTGGGAGCTCCTACAATGAGCAGTTCTTC | CASSDFSGSSYNEQFF
. | TRBJ1-2 | many | TRBV2 | TGTGCCAGCAGTGTGACAGTGATAAACTATGGCTACACCTTC | CASSVTVINYGYTF
. | TRBJ1-5 | many | TRBV2 | TGTGCCAGCAGTGAAAGGATGAGCTCAGGGGTAAATAGCAATCAGCCCCAGCATTTT | CASSERMSSGVNSNQPQHF
. | TRBJ2-3 | . | TRBV4-2 | TGTGCCAGCAGCCAACGATCTAGCAGCACAGATACGCAGTATTTT | CASSQRSSSTDTQYF
. | TRBJ2-2 | . | TRBV3-1 | TGTGCCAGCAGCCCCCTAAAGAGAGGGGTCACCGGGGAGCTGTTTTTT | CASSPLKRGVTGELFF
TRBD1 | TRBJ2-1 | few | TRBV3-1 | TGTGCCAGCAGCCAAGTTGTCGGGACAGGGCGGGATGAGCAGTTCTTC | CASSQVVGTGRDEQFF
. | TRBJ2-7 | . | TRBV20-1 | TGCAGTGCTTTTGTACGCTACGAGCAGTACTTC | CSAFVRYEQYF
TRBD1 | TRBJ2-3 | many | TRBV6-1 | TGTGCCAGCAGTGAAGATCGGATTGGGACAGGGATCACAGATACGCAGTATTTT | CASSEDRIGTGITDTQYF
. | TRBJ1-2 | many | TRBV20-1 | TGCAGTGCTAGAGATCGGACAGCTAACTATGGCTACACCTTC | CSARDRTANYGYTF
TRBD1 | TRBJ2-6 | . | TRBV15 | TGTGCCACCAGCTCCTCCCGGAGTGGGACAGGGGCGAGAGGGGCCAACGTCCTGACTTTC | CATSSSRSGTGARGANVLTF
. | TRBJ1-5 | few | TRBV19 | TGTGCCAGTAGTATTGGAGGATCTTATAGCAATCAGCCCCAGCATTTT | CASSIGGSYSNQPQHF
TRBD2 | TRBJ2-1 | . | TRBV4-2 | TGTGCCAGCAGCCAAACTAGCGGGGCGGGACTAGCGGGAGGCCCAAATGAGCAGTTCTTC | CASSQTSGAGLAGGPNEQFF
. | TRBJ2-3 | . | TRBV20-1 | TGCAGTGCTAGCCCAGTGAGCCGCACAGATACGCAGTATTTT | CSASPVSRTDTQYF
TRBD1 | TRBJ2-2 | few | TRBV5-1 | TGCGCCAGCAGGGCGGCAGGGGGCACCACCGGGGAGCTGTTTTTT | CASRAAGGTTGELFF
. | TRBJ1-1 | few | TRBV7-6 | TGTGCCAGCAGCTTAGAGAAGGACACTGAAGCTTTCTTT | CASSLEKDTEAFF
. | TRBJ1-6 | few | TRBV20-1 | TGCAGTTCCTCGGCAGGAGGTAATTCACCCCTCCACTTT | CSSSAGGNSPLHF